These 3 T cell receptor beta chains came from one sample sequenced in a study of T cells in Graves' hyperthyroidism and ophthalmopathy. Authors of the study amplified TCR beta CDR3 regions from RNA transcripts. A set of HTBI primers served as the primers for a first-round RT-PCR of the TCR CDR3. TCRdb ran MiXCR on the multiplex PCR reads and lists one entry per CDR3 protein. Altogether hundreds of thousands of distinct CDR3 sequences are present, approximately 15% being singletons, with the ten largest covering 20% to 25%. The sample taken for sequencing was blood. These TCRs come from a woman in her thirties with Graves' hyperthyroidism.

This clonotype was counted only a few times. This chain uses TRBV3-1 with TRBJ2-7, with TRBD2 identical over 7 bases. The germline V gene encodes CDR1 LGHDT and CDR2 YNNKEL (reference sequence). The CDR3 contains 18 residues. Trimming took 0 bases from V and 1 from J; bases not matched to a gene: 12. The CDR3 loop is CASSQDGFQAGRSYEQYF. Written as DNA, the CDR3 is TGTGCCAGCAGCCAAGATGGGTTTCAAGCGGGGAGGTCCTACGAGCAGTACTTC.

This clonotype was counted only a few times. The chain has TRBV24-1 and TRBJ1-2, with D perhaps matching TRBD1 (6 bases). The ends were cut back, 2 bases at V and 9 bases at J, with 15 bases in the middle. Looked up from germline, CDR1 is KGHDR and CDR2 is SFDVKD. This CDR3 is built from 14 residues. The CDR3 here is CATSDSGVRFRYTF. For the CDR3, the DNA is TGTGCCACCAGTGATTCAGGGGTTCGGTTTCGCTACACCTTC.

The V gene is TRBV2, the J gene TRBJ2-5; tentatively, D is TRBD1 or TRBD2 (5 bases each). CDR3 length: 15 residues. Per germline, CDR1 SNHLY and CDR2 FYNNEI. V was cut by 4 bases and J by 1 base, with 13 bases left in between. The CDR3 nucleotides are TGTGCCAGCAGTGCCGGGGCTGGGGGCCAAGAGACCCAGTACTTC. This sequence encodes CASSAGAGGQETQYF.